The text below deals with one TCR beta chain. Its antigen remains undetermined. Per-base quality was not reported, and no clone a single base away is much larger than it. The CDR3 regions of human TCRbeta chains were subjected to immunosequencing. The authors' analysis ran thus. Repertoire TCRs were matched against a reference library of SARS-CoV-2-specific TCRs generated with the MIRA antigen-specificity platform. Breadth was defined as the fraction of unique TCRs that were SARS-CoV-2-associated, and depth was defined as the fraction of total T cells that were SARS-CoV-2-associated. Using the MIRA data, each spike-specific TCR was mapped to the spike region that the TCR reacts to and placed in a CD4 or CD8 class. Log10-transformed breadth and depth values were compared by one-way ANOVA with Sidak's multiple comparisons tests. Here the immuneACCESS table is served through TCRdb, limited to in-frame sequences with V and J called. Missing clones are a known gap in these copies; in checked studies unresolved V genes cover under half, and the rest lacks a known reason. V, J and clone size were drawn from that table, and D and trimming were deduced from the DNA. Counted in this sample were just under 20,000 clones; roughly 84% of them appeared once. The ten largest clones add up to roughly a sixth of the sample.

In the paper's terms, the time point label means: about 28 days (+/-7) after the second vaccine dose. AZD1222 recipients whose second dose came at about 4 weeks and those whose second dose came at about 12 weeks were combined into one group, since spike-specific TCR depth and breadth did not differ between the two schedules. The vaccinee samples were drawn from two UK trials, COV001 and COV002, one of which was a single-blind randomized controlled phase 2/3 trial testing AZD1222 (ChAdOx1 nCoV-19) in healthy adults. Trial participant PBMC samples were collected at day 0 and day 28 after the second dose for TCRbeta chain sequencing. The data were taken from a study of T cell responses to AZD1222 COVID-19 vaccine (dated by TCRdb to about 2021). For the study in its entirety: A total of over 230 trial participants underwent TCR sequencing, of whom 200 to 220 had received two doses of AZD1222 and roughly 26 had received two doses of the MenACWY control vaccine. Trial participants were enrolled by age into subgroups of 18-55, 56-69 and 70-plus years, and around 150, 28 and 57 TCR-sequenced participants, respectively, were included in these subgroups.

The full study reports these points: Reportedly, close to half of the unique spike-specific TCRs recognized epitopes lying outside the regions that are mutated in the B.1.351 and B.1.1.7 variants. Conclusions about previously exposed vaccinees are limited because only six or seven AZD1222 recipients were SARS-CoV-2 seropositive at baseline. Spike-specific TCR breadth and depth rose significantly after two AZD1222 doses compared with day 0 and with MenACWY recipients. Participants were mostly white British, with more females than males. The authors suggested clonal diversity may have been underestimated. Vaccine-associated CD4 TCRs spanned the whole spike protein, with dominant responses in regions 160-218 and 743-854. Because no samples from the day 14 peak response were available, repertoires could be characterized only after the peak T cell response. In the small 56-69-year group, the increase in depth fell short of significance, most likely because of low power.

There are 16 amino acids in the CDR3, from cysteine to phenylalanine inclusive. Just the 48-base CDR3 DNA is kept, in frame starting at base 1. Via the germline V gene (reference sequence), CDR1 is SGHNT and CDR2 YYREEE. V and J are trimmed by 4 bases and 5 bases, and the gene matches miss 10 bases of the junction. Recombination linked TRBV5-4 to TRBJ2-5; TRBD2 agrees with 11 junctional bases. The sequencing here drew on peripheral blood, taken 28 days after the second AZD1222 dose. The receptor was derived from an adult who received the AZD1222 COVID-19 vaccine. Here is the DNA: TGTGCCAGCAGCCCGGGAACTAGCGGGAGAGGCGAGACCCAGTACTTC. Its amino acids are CASSPGTSGRGETQYF.